This T cell receptor beta chain was captured by sequencing in a study of blood T cell repertoires in COVID-19. Overall study context: Both acute and convalescent COVID-19 samples were obtained from the United States, Italy and Spain. Sources were T cells, B-cell-depleted T cells, or PBMCs; the material itself was cDNA or gDNA.

Sequencing was performed with immunoSEQ multiplex PCR; in TCRdb, only in-frame clones are kept and a portion is missing. Of hundreds of thousands of clones in the sample, 75% to 90% are singletons; the top ten hold 2.4%. Those enrolled, adults aged roughly 18 to 90 years, came from about 24 US areas. What the recovered Cohort 3 donors had was two negative PCRs, clearance, or symptom resolution. Germline V gene data show CDR1 as SNHLY and CDR2 as FYNNEI. The CDR3 totals 15 residues. Trimming took 8 bases from V and 0 from J, leaving 16 bases between them. The sample comprised PBMCs or T cells enriched from blood (not recorded which). The chain is built from TRBV2 and TRBJ1-2; perhaps TRBD1 as D (6 bases). The TCR sequence derives from a woman younger than 35 who had recovered from COVID-19. CDR3 amino acids: CASPQRDRPNYGYTF. Written as DNA, the CDR3 is TGTGCCAGCCCCCAACGAGACAGGCCTAACTATGGCTACACCTTC.